This T cell receptor beta chain originates from a study of T cell repertoires in cytomegalovirus infection. Study in general: The study used recently identified HLA-C-restricted and well-studied HLA-B-restricted CMV epitopes. It was the public TCR beta signatures that indicated both CMV infection and matching HLA type. Overall study findings and caveats: Identification of carriers of CMV plus the relevant HLA was performed using cumulative public TCR beta family frequency. The study found HLA-C-restricted CMV-specific TCR beta clonotypes dominating the ex vivo response.

The CDR3 totals 16 residues. The germline CDR1 and CDR2 sequences are SGHTA and FQGNSA. The V and J ends lost 5 bases and 4 bases respectively, with 17 bases between them. This clonotype has at least ten counts. Antigen: not known. TCRdb re-called the reads with MiXCR, one entry per CDR3 protein. This sample has 700,000 to 850,000 distinct CDR3 sequences, with approximately 29% found just once. The TCR was taken from a human donor in good health (CMV status not recorded). Some clones in this sample may be carry-over from other donors' samples. Sequences were derived from cultured CD8+ T cells from PBMCs, sampled from culture after CMV antigen stimulation. The chain couples TRBV7-2 to TRBJ1-4; no clear D gene. The CDR3 loop is CASSPPNFSGNEKLFF. The DNA of the CDR3 is TGTGCCAGCAGCCCCCCTAATTTCAGCGGTAATGAAAAACTGTTTTTT.